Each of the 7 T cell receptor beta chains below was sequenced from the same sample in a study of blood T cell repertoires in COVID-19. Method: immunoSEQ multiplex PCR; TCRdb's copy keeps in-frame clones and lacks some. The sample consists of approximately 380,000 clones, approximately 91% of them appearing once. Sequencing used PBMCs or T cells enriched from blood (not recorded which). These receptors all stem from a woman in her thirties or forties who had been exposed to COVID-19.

CDR3 coding DNA: TGTGCCAGCAGTGAAGTTAAAGGGACAGGGGAAGGCAATCAGCCCCAGCATTTT. Amino acids: CASSEVKGTGEGNQPQHF. This chain links TRBV2 with TRBJ1-5, with 10 bases identical to TRBD1. Germline V gene data show CDR1 as SNHLY and CDR2 as FYNNEI. Unmatched junction bases numbered 8, after V lost 1 base and J lost 2 bases. CDR3 size: 18 residues.

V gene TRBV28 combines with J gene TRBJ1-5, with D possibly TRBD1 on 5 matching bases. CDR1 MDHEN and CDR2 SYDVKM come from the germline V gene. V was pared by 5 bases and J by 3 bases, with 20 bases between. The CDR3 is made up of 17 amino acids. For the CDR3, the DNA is TGTGCCAGCAGTGCTCCTTTCAGGGTTAGGAACAATCAGCCCCAGCATTTT. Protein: CASSAPFRVRNNQPQHF. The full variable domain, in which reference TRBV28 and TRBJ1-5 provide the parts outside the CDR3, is DVKVTQSSRYLVKRTGEKVFLECVQDMDHENMFWYRQDPGLGLRLIYFSYDVKMKEKGDIPEGYSVSREKKERFSLILESASTNQTSMYLCASSAPFRVRNNQPQHFGDGTRLSIL.

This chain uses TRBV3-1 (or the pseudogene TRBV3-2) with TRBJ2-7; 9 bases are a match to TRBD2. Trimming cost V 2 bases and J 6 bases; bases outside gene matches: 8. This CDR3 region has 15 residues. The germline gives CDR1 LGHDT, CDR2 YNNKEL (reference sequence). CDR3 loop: CASSQRGAGGPEQYF. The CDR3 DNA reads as TGTGCCAGCAGCCAAAGAGGCGCGGGGGGGCCCGAGCAGTACTTC.

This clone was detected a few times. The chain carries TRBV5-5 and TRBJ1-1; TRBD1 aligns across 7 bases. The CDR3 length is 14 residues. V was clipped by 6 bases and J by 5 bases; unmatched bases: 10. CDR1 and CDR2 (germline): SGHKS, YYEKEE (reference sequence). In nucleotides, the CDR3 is TGTGCCAGCACCCCGGGGCACAGGGGTACTGAAGCTTTCTTT. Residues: CASTPGHRGTEAFF.

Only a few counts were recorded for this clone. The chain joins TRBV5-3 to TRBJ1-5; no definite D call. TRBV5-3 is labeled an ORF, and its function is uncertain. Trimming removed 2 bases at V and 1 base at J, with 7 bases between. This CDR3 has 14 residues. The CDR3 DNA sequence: TGTGCCAGAAGCTTTGGACTGAGCAATCAGCCCCAGCATTTT. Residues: CARSFGLSNQPQHF.

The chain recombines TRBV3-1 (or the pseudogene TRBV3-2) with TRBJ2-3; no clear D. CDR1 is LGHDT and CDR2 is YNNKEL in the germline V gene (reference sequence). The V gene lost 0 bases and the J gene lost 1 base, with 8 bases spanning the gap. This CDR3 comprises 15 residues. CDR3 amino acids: CASSQDRLGTDTQYF. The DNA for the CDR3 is TGTGCCAGCAGCCAAGATCGACTCGGCACAGATACGCAGTATTTT.

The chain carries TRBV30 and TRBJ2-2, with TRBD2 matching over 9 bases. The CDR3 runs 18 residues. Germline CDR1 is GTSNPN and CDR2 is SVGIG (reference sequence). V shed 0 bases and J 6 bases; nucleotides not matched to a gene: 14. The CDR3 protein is CAWSVLRTSGRGSGELFF. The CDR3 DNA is TGTGCCTGGAGTGTACTGAGAACTAGCGGGCGTGGATCCGGGGAGCTGTTTTTT.